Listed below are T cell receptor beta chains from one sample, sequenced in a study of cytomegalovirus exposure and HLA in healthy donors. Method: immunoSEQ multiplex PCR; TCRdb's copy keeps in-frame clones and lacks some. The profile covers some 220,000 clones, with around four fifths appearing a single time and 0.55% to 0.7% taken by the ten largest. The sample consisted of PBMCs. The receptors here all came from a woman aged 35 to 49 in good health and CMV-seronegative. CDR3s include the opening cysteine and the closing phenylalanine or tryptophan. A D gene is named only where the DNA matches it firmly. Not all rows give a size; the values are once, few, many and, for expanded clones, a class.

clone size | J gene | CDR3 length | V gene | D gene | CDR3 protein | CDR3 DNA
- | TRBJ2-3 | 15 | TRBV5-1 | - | CASSLVGGGTDTQYF | TGCGCCAGCAGCTTGGTAGGAGGAGGCACAGATACGCAGTATTTT
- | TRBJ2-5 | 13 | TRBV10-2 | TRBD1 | CASTGTVQETQYF | TGCGCCAGCACCGGGACAGTACAAGAGACCCAGTACTTC
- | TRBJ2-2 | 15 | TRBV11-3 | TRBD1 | CASSLGQGLTGELFF | TGTGCCAGCAGCTTAGGACAGGGGCTCACCGGGGAGCTGTTTTTT
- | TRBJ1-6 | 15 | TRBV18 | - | CASSPKSSYNSPLHF | TGTGCCAGCTCACCAAAGAGCTCCTATAATTCACCCCTCCACTTT
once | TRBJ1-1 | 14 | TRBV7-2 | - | CASSLAGGSNGAFF | TGTGCCAGCAGCTTAGCAGGGGGAAGTAACGGAGCTTTCTTT
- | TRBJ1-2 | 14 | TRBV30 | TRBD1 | CAWYGQGVNYGYTF | TGTGCCTGGTACGGACAGGGGGTTAACTATGGCTACACCTTC
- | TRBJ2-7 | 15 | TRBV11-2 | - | CASRYSARGLYEQYF | TGTGCCAGCCGCTATTCCGCGAGAGGGCTCTACGAGCAGTACTTC
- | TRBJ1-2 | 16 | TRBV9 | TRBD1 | CASSVGGSRGRYGYTF | TGTGCCAGCAGCGTAGGGGGTTCGAGGGGGCGTTATGGCTACACCTTC
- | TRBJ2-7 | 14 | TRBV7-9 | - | CASSPTIRGHEQYF | TGTGCCAGCAGCCCCACCATTAGGGGTCACGAGCAGTACTTC
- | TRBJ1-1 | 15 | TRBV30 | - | CAWRNREGMNTEAFF | TGTGCCTGGAGGAACCGGGAGGGTATGAACACTGAAGCTTTCTTT
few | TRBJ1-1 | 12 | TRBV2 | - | CASSTSGRQAFF | TGTGCCAGCAGTACCTCAGGGCGGCAAGCTTTCTTT
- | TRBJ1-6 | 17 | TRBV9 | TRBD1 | CASSLSSGQAGSSPLHF | TGTGCCAGCAGCCTCTCATCCGGACAGGCTGGTTCTTCACCCCTCCACTTT
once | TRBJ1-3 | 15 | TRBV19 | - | CASSTGLTSGNTIYF | TGTGCCAGTAGTACCGGACTCACCTCTGGAAACACCATATATTTT
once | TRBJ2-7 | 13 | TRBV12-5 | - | CASGLDQFYEQYF | TGTGCTAGTGGTTTGGATCAGTTCTACGAGCAGTACTTC
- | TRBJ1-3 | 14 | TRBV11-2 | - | CASSLGSARNTIYF | TGTGCCAGCAGCTTGGGGAGTGCACGAAACACCATATATTTT
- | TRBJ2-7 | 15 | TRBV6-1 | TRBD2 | CASNGARGGLWEQYF | TGTGCCAGCAACGGTGCCCGGGGAGGGTTGTGGGAGCAGTACTTC
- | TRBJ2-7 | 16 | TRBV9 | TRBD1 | CASSVGSGQVTYEQYF | TGTGCCAGCAGCGTAGGGTCGGGACAGGTAACCTACGAGCAGTACTTC
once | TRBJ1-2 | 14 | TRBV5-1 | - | CASNLGSPRYGYTF | TGCGCCAGCAATCTGGGTAGCCCTCGCTATGGCTACACCTTC
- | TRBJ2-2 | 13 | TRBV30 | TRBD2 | CVPRGGASGELFF | TGTGTCCCTCGGGGAGGGGCCTCCGGGGAGCTGTTTTTT
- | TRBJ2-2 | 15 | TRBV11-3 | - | CASSLGGANTGELFF | TGTGCCAGCAGCCTCGGCGGGGCGAACACCGGGGAGCTGTTTTTT
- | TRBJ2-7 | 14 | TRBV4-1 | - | CASSQDPQSHEQYF | TGCGCCAGCAGCCAAGACCCCCAATCCCACGAGCAGTACTTC
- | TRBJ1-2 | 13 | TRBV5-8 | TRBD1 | CASSYDRAYGYTF | TGTGCCAGCAGCTACGACAGGGCGTATGGCTACACCTTC
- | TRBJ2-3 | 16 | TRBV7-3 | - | CASSWASSYGTDTQYF | TGTGCCAGCAGCTGGGCGAGCTCATATGGCACAGATACGCAGTATTTT
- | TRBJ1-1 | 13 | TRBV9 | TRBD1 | CASNRDRGTEAFF | TGTGCCAGTAACCGGGACAGAGGCACTGAAGCTTTCTTT
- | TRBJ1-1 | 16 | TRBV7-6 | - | CASSLGAASMNTEAFF | TGTGCCAGCAGCTTAGGGGCAGCATCAATGAACACTGAAGCTTTCTTT
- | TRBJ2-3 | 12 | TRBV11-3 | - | CASSLNTDTQYF | TGTGCCAGCAGCCTAAACACAGATACGCAGTATTTT
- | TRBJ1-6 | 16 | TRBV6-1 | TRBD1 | CASSANRGQYNSPLHF | TGTGCCAGCAGTGCTAACCGGGGACAGTATAATTCACCCCTCCACTTT
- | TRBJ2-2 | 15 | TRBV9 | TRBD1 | CASSVLGQGPGELFF | TGTGCCAGCAGCGTTCTAGGACAGGGGCCCGGGGAGCTGTTTTTT
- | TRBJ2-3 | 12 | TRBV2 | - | CASRMTTDTQYF | TGTGCCAGCCGAATGACAACAGATACGCAGTATTTT
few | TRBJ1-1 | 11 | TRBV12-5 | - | CASAVNTEAFF | TGTGCTAGTGCGGTGAACACTGAAGCTTTCTTT
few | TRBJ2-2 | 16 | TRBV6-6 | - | CASRPIVGQNTGELFF | TGTGCCAGCAGGCCAATAGTGGGACAAAACACCGGGGAGCTGTTTTTT
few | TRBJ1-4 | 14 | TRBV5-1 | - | CASSLTLSGEKLFF | TGCGCCAGCAGCTTGACGCTTAGCGGTGAAAAACTGTTTTTT
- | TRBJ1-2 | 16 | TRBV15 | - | CATSRGPGGGSYGYTF | TGTGCCACCAGCAGAGGTCCTGGGGGGGGAAGCTACGGCTACACCTTC
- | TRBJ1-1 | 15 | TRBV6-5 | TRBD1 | CASSTRTGGNTEAFF | TGTGCCAGCTCCACCCGGACAGGCGGTAACACTGAAGCTTTCTTT
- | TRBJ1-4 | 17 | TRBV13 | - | CASSFYVGVQRNEKLFF | TGTGCCAGCAGCTTTTACGTAGGGGTTCAAAGGAATGAAAAACTGTTTTTT
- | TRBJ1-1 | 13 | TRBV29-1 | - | CSVERWGQSEAFF | TGCAGCGTTGAAAGGTGGGGGCAGTCTGAAGCTTTCTTT
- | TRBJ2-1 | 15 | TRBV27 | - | CASSLIPLQYNEQFF | TGTGCCAGCAGTTTAATCCCCTTACAGTACAATGAGCAGTTCTTC
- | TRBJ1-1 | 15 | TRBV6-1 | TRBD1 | CASDRDRARNTEAFF | TGTGCCAGCGACCGGGACAGGGCTCGGAACACTGAAGCTTTCTTT
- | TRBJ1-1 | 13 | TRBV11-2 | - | CASSSWEITEAFF | TGTGCCAGCAGCTCCTGGGAGATCACTGAAGCTTTCTTT
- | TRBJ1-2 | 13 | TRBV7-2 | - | CASSLGGDGGYTF | TGTGCCAGCAGCTTAGGGGGGGACGGTGGCTACACCTTC
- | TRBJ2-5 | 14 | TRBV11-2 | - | CASSAPGGQETQYF | TGTGCCAGCAGCGCCCCCGGAGGCCAAGAGACCCAGTACTTC
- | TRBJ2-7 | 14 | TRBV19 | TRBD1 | CASSIAGGTGEQYF | TGTGCCAGTAGTATTGCAGGGGGCACGGGCGAGCAGTACTTC